Below are 8 T cell receptor beta chains sequenced from a single sample in a study of Ad26.COV2.S vaccination and SARS-CoV-2 variants. Specified treatment: some 20 received Ad26.COV2.S at low or high dose, single or two shots; several received placebo; per-sample allocation not given. Following the first vaccine or placebo injection, samples were taken on day 63. TCRdb's table, derived via immunoSEQ multiplex PCR, lists solely in-frame clones and lacks some. The table shows about 680,000 clones, with around 92% occurring only once. The starting material was peripheral blood, obtained in a trial of Ad26.COV2.S vaccine versus placebo. These receptors were collected from a person aged 18-65 years who received the Ad26.COV2.S COVID-19 vaccine or a placebo.

The chain uses TRBV18 and TRBJ1-1, with a tentative D call TRBD1 (5 bases). The germline gives CDR1 KGHSH, CDR2 LQKENI. CDR3 size: 13 residues. The V gene lost 6 bases and the J gene lost 1 base, with 9 bases spanning the gap. The CDR3 here is CASSIGGNTEAFF. The CDR3 DNA reads TGTGCCAGCTCCATCGGGGGGAACACTGAAGCTTTCTTT.

The chain is built from TRBV15 and TRBJ2-7, with 10 bases fitting TRBD2. After removal of 0 bases from V and 3 bases from J, the junction contained 8 bases not matched to a gene. Per the germline V gene, CDR1 is LNHNV and CDR2 is YYDKDF (reference sequence). The CDR3 totals 17 residues. CDR3 region: CATSRDALAGALYEQYF. The CDR3 DNA follows: TGTGCCACCAGCAGAGATGCTCTAGCGGGGGCCCTCTACGAGCAGTACTTC.

This rearrangement joins TRBV7-9 to TRBJ2-5; D remains ambiguous. Between the trimmed V and J ends, which lost 5 bases and 7 bases, there was a span of 11 bases. This CDR3 spans 12 amino acids. Germline-derived CDR1 and CDR2 are SEHNR and FQNEAQ (reference sequence). The CDR3 DNA follows: TGTGCCAGCAGCCCTCGAATCGGGACCCAGTACTTC. Amino acid sequence: CASSPRIGTQYF.

The genes are TRBV11-1 and TRBJ2-7; D is uncertain. The V gene lost 4 bases and the J gene lost 5 bases, with 6 bases spanning the gap. CDR3 length equals 11 residues. Germline V CDR1 and CDR2: SGHAT, FQDESV (reference sequence). The CDR3 DNA sequence: TGTGCCAGCAGCTCCCGCGACGAGCAGTACTTC. This gives the protein CASSSRDEQYF.

Concerning this clone: Likely a read error: the CDR3 ends without its conserved phenylalanine or tryptophan. The DNA is omitted, as the CDR3 cannot be located on it reliably, and the CDR3 follows TCRdb's listing. This sequence joins TRBV19 and TRBJ1-1. The CDR3 spans 9 amino acids, including both terminal residues. CDR1 and CDR2 (germline): LNHDA, SQIVND (reference sequence). The CDR3 region is CANHRGTYT.

The chain recombines TRBV30 with TRBJ1-2, with 9 positions matching TRBD1. V lost 0 bases, J lost 6 bases, and 5 bases stayed unmatched. CDR1 and CDR2 from the germline V gene are GTSNPN and SVGIG (reference sequence). The CDR3 is made up of 14 amino acids. This CDR3 reads CAWSVRDRVHGYTF. DNA for the CDR3: TGTGCCTGGAGTGTACGGGACAGGGTCCATGGCTACACCTTC.

The CDR3 reads CATFRGGGGETQYF. CDR3 nucleotides: TGTGCCACCTTCCGGGGAGGAGGGGGGGAGACCCAGTACTTC. This rearrangement joins TRBV6-6 to TRBJ2-5, with D possibly being TRBD1 or TRBD2 (6 bases each). V lost 10 bases and J lost 5, with 20 bases in between. CDR3 size: 14 residues. CDR1 is MNHNY and CDR2 is SVGAGI in the germline V gene (reference sequence).

This chain connects TRBV11-2 to TRBJ2-5; 7 bases match TRBD1. Unmatched junction bases numbered 14, after V lost 0 bases and J lost 4 bases. CDR1 is SGHAT and CDR2 is FQNNGV in the germline V gene. CDR3 length equals 18 residues. The CDR3: CASSLEVRGQDVGETQYF. The CDR3 bases are TGTGCCAGCAGCTTAGAGGTGAGAGGACAGGATGTAGGAGAGACCCAGTACTTC.